Presented here are 25 T cell receptor beta chains from one specimen sequenced in a study of OX40 agonist ivuxolimab in advanced cancers. Assay used: immunoSEQ multiplex PCR; TCRdb lists only in-frame clones, some missing. The profile shows about 32,000 clones, 80% to 90% of them singletons. The sequencing here drew on CD4+ or CD8+ T cells sorted from blood, taken in a trial of the OX40 agonist ivuxolimab. These receptors were collected from an adult with an advanced solid tumor such as melanoma, head and neck, liver or kidney cancer.

The chain has TRBV6-5 and TRBJ2-1; 10 bases are shared with TRBD2. Trimming cost V 6 bases and J 4 bases; bases outside gene matches: 6. The CDR3 extends over 15 amino acids. Germline V gene lookup returns CDR1 MNHEY and CDR2 SVGAGI. The CDR3 DNA is TGTGCCAGCAGCATTCTAGCGGGAGTATACAATGAGCAGTTCTTC. It specifies CASSILAGVYNEQFF.

V and J are TRBV10-3 and TRBJ2-3, with TRBD2 identical over 9 bases. The CDR3 contains 16 residues. The germline gives CDR1 ENHRY, CDR2 SYGVKD. V dropped 3 bases and J dropped 5; count of bases not matched to a gene: 9. The CDR3 DNA reads as TGTGCCATCAGTGATTATCTAGCGGGGAACAGAGATACGCAGTATTTT. This sequence encodes CAISDYLAGNRDTQYF.

With respect to this clone: Distinct nucleotide sequences in the sample also encode this CDR3. V and J are TRBV5-1 and TRBJ1-2; no reliable D call. The germline V and J ends were trimmed by 5 bases and 2 bases, with 10 bases remaining between them. The CDR3 is 13 amino acids. The germline gives CDR1 SGHRS, CDR2 YFSETQ. DNA of the CDR3: TGCGCCAGCAGTCAAGACGGAAACTATGGCTACACCTTC. It codes for CASSQDGNYGYTF. The full variable domain, with the rest looked up from reference TRBV5-1 and TRBJ1-2, is KAGVTQTPRYLIKTRGQQVTLSCSPISGHRSVSWYQQTPGQGLQFLFEYFSETQRNKGNFPGRFSGRQFSNSRSEMNVSTLELGDSALYLCASSQDGNYGYTFGSGTRLTVV.

This chain links TRBV6-5 with TRBJ2-7, with 7 bases aligning to TRBD1. Germline CDR1 is MNHEY and CDR2 is SVGAGI. Trimming took 6 bases from V and 11 from J; bases not matched to a gene: 10. CDR3 size: 12 residues. In DNA, the CDR3 is TGTGCCAGCAGCTTGACAGGGAAGACCAAGTACTTC. Amino acid sequence: CASSLTGKTKYF.

The chain carries TRBV4-3 and TRBJ2-7; possibly TRBD2 for D (5 bases). The V and J ends lost 1 base and 3 bases respectively, with 16 bases between them. This CDR3 is built from 16 residues. Germline V gene lookup returns CDR1 LGHNA and CDR2 YSLEER. CDR3 in DNA: TGCGCCAGCAGCCAAGTGGCGGACTCTAGAGGCTACGAGCAGTACTTC. Protein: CASSQVADSRGYEQYF.

V is TRBV21-1 and J is TRBJ1-2; the table names TRBD1, a call not compared with the DNA. TRBV21-1 corresponds to a pseudogene. The CDR3 contains 15 residues. The CDR3 loop is CASSNPHRYSYGYTF. The CDR3, as DNA: TGTGCCAGCAGCAACCCTCACAGATACTCTTATGGCTACACCTTC.

V and J are TRBV5-6 and TRBJ2-1; 10 bases line up with TRBD2. CDR3 size: 16 residues. Trimming removed 2 bases from V and 7 bases from J; junction bases left unmatched: 9. Germline CDR1 SGHDT, CDR2 YYEEEE. The CDR3 loop is CASSLSAGGKENEQFF. The CDR3, as DNA: TGTGCCAGCAGCTTATCAGCGGGGGGGAAAGAAAATGAGCAGTTCTTC.

The rearrangement uses TRBV6-5 and TRBJ1-1; possibly TRBD1 for D (6 bases). Deletions cut 7 bases from V and 4 bases from J, with 13 bases between. This CDR3 region has 13 residues. CDR1 and CDR2 (germline): MNHEY, SVGAGI. This CDR3 reads CASTGGRITEAFF. CDR3 DNA sequence: TGTGCCAGCACCGGGGGCAGGATCACTGAAGCTTTCTTT.

The V gene is TRBV18, the J gene TRBJ2-3, with 9 bases identical to TRBD2. The length of the CDR3 is 15 residues. V shed 4 bases and J 6 bases; nucleotides not matched to a gene: 8. Germline V gene data show CDR1 as KGHSH and CDR2 as LQKENI. CDR3: CASSRSERGADTQYF. The CDR3 nucleotides read TGTGCCAGCTCACGAAGCGAGCGGGGGGCGGATACGCAGTATTTT.

A remark on this clone: Within the sample, other DNA sequences also encode this same CDR3. The chain is built from TRBV15 and TRBJ1-6; 10 nucleotides match TRBD1. The J segment lost 9 bases and the V segment lost 0 bases, leaving 8 bases of the junction unmatched. From germline, CDR1 is LNHNV and CDR2 YYDKDF (reference sequence). The CDR3 runs 17 residues. CDR3 bases: TGTGCCACCAGCAGAGATCGGGACAGGGGACCTTCTTCACCCCTCCACTTT. It is translated as CATSRDRDRGPSSPLHF.

This chain connects TRBV11-3 to TRBJ2-2; D is possibly TRBD1 or TRBD2 (5 bases each). This CDR3 comprises 13 residues. The V gene lost 4 bases and the J gene lost 7 bases, with 10 bases spanning the gap. The germline V gene has CDR1 SGHNT and CDR2 YENEEA. The CDR3 loop is CASSSRENGELFF. As DNA, the CDR3 is TGTGCCAGCAGCTCCAGGGAGAACGGGGAGCTGTTTTTT. The full variable domain, with the rest looked up from reference TRBV11-3 and TRBJ2-2, is EAGVVQSPRYKIIEKKQPVAFWCNPISGHNTLYWYLQNLGQGPELLIRYENEEAVDDSQLPKDRFSAERLKGVDSTLKIQPAELGDSAVYLCASSSRENGELFFGEGSRLTVL.

This clone was observed a few times. V gene TRBV18 combines with J gene TRBJ1-5, with D unclear. CDR3 size: 14 residues. V shed 2 bases and J shed 0 bases, with 5 bases lying between them. Germline V gene lookup returns CDR1 KGHSH and CDR2 LQKENI. The CDR3 region has the DNA TGTGCCAGCTCACCAGGGGATAGCAATCAGCCCCAGCATTTT. Translating it yields CASSPGDSNQPQHF. The full variable domain, completed using reference TRBV18 and TRBJ1-5, is NAGVMQNPRHLVRRRGQEARLRCSPMKGHSHVYWYRQLPEEGLKFMVYLQKENIIDESGMPKERFSAEFPKEGPSILRIQQVVRGDSAAYFCASSPGDSNQPQHFGDGTRLSIL.

The V call is TRBV27, the J call TRBJ2-2, with TRBD2 identical over 11 bases. The CDR3 totals 15 residues. The J segment lost 4 bases and the V segment lost 6 bases, leaving 4 bases of the junction unmatched. In germline, CDR1 is MNHEY, CDR2 SMNVEV (reference sequence). As DNA, the CDR3 is TGTGCCAGCAGCCTAGCGGGGGGCGGCACCGGGGAGCTGTTTTTT. Translating gives CASSLAGGGTGELFF.

This chain joins TRBV5-4 and TRBJ2-7, with a weak D call TRBD2 (6 bases). The CDR3 has 13 residues. V lost 4 bases to trimming and J lost 6 bases, with 14 bases between them. Germline CDR1 SGHNT, CDR2 YYREEE (reference sequence). The CDR3, as DNA: TGTGCCAGCAGCCCCGGGACTGCTCTCGAGCAGTACTTC. This gives the protein CASSPGTALEQYF.

This rearrangement joins TRBV10-1 to TRBJ2-3; TRBD2 matches 7 bases. J was trimmed by 6 bases and V by 4 bases; bases with no gene match: 7. Germline values: CDR1 WNHNN, CDR2 SYGVQD (reference sequence). The CDR3 spans 14 residues. CDR3 in amino acids: CASSGERDADTQYF. CDR3 in DNA: TGCGCCAGCAGTGGAGAGCGGGATGCGGATACGCAGTATTTT.

The V and J genes are TRBV30 and TRBJ2-3; D is uncertain. V shed 0 bases and J shed 3 bases, with 4 bases lying between them. The CDR3 sequence is 12 residues long. Germline assignment: CDR1 GTSNPN and CDR2 SVGIG (reference sequence). CDR3 DNA: TGTGCCTGGAGTGTTGAAACAGATACGCAGTATTTT. Its protein is CAWSVETDTQYF.

This clone appeared once. This chain links TRBV6-6 with TRBJ2-4; TRBD1 matches at 9 bases. The length of the CDR3 is 14 residues. Per the germline V gene, CDR1 is MNHNY and CDR2 is SVGAGI (reference sequence). J lost 5 bases, V lost 6 bases, and 5 bases had no gene match. This chain's CDR3 is CASRTDRGENIQYF. CDR3 DNA: TGTGCCAGCAGGACGGACAGGGGCGAAAACATTCAGTACTTC.

CDR3 coding DNA: TGTGCCAGCAGCGTAGACTCCGGGAGGGGATTTGAAAAACTGTTTTTT. Encoded protein: CASSVDSGRGFEKLFF. J is TRBJ1-4 and V is TRBV9; a possible D gene is TRBD1 (5 bases). Germline lookup yields CDR1 SGDLS and CDR2 YYNGEE. The CDR3 contains 16 residues. The V gene lost 0 bases and the J gene lost 7 bases, with 16 bases spanning the gap.

The gene calls are TRBV28 and TRBJ1-1; D unclear. Between the trimmed V and J ends, which lost 0 bases and 2 bases, there was a span of 7 bases. Germline CDR1 and CDR2: MDHEN and SYDVKM. This CDR3 region has 14 residues. For the CDR3, the DNA is TGTGCCAGCAGTTTATGGGGCACAAACACTGAAGCTTTCTTT. It specifies CASSLWGTNTEAFF.

This rearrangement joins TRBV29-1 to TRBJ1-2, with 10 positions matching TRBD1. CDR1 is SQVTM and CDR2 is ANQGSEA in the germline V gene. The CDR3 runs to 15 residues. With V trimmed by 6 bases and J by 1 base, 8 bases remained unmatched. CDR3 sequence: CSVRDRGSYNYGYTF. As DNA, the CDR3 is TGCAGCGTCAGGGACAGGGGCTCCTATAACTATGGCTACACCTTC.

The chain carries TRBV7-3 and TRBJ1-2, with D unclear. The ends were cut back, 4 bases at V and 7 bases at J, with 13 bases in the middle. CDR3 length: 13 residues. CDR1 is SGHTA and CDR2 is FQGTGA in the germline V gene. The CDR3 spells CASSSRDFTGYTF. In DNA, the CDR3 is TGTGCCAGCAGCTCCCGAGACTTTACTGGCTACACCTTC.

V usage is TRBV9 and J usage is TRBJ2-3; no clear D gene. Germline values: CDR1 SGDLS, CDR2 YYNGEE. V lost 1 base to trimming and J lost 6 bases, with 9 bases between them. This CDR3 spans 13 amino acids. The CDR3 DNA sequence: TGTGCCAGCAGCGTATCGTCAACCGATACGCAGTATTTT. Residues: CASSVSSTDTQYF.

The chain uses TRBV7-2 and TRBJ2-2; weak D call: TRBD2 (6 bases). Germline CDR1 reads SGHTA; CDR2 reads FQGNSA. V was clipped by 3 bases and J by 6 bases, with 8 bases between them. The length of the CDR3 is 13 residues. DNA for the CDR3: TGTGCCAGCAGCTTGACTAGGCCCGGGGAGCTGTTTTTT. It yields the protein CASSLTRPGELFF.

The gene calls are TRBV27 and TRBJ2-7, with D unresolved. The CDR3 spans 10 residues. Germline CDR1 and CDR2: MNHEY and SMNVEV (reference sequence). Trimming removed 8 bases at V and 0 bases at J, with 2 bases between. CDR3 loop: CASLSYEQYF. In DNA form, the CDR3 reads TGTGCCAGCCTCTCCTACGAGCAGTACTTC.

This clone was recorded once. The chain is built from TRBV11-2 and TRBJ2-3; the D is unclear. The germline gives CDR1 SGHAT, CDR2 FQNNGV. The CDR3 length is 16 residues. The chain's CDR3 is CARIRITGCGTDTQYF. In DNA, the CDR3 is TGTGCGCGCATCCGCATTACGGGCTGCGGCACAGATACGCAGTATTTT.